What follows are 3 T cell receptor beta chains derived from one specimen sequenced in a study of blood T cell repertoires in COVID-19. Sequencing used immunoSEQ multiplex PCR; TCRdb keeps in-frame clones, though not all of them. In the table there are 310,000 or so clones, approximately 90% of which are singletons. Sequenced material: PBMCs or T cells enriched from blood (not recorded which). These receptors were obtained from a woman aged 30 to 39 who had recovered from COVID-19.

This chain connects TRBV4-2 to TRBJ2-2; D ambiguous. CDR3 length equals 17 residues. Germline lookup yields CDR1 LGHNA and CDR2 YNFKEQ. V was clipped by 1 base and J by 0 bases, with 12 bases between them. The CDR3 nucleotides are TGTGCCAGCAGCCAAGGGCAACGGGTCGCGAACACCGGGGAGCTGTTTTTT. This codes for CASSQGQRVANTGELFF.

The chain uses TRBV4-2 and TRBJ1-4, with 9 nucleotides matching TRBD1. Germline-derived CDR1 and CDR2 are LGHNA and YNFKEQ. This CDR3 comprises 16 residues. V trimming: 4 bases; J trimming: 7 bases; junction bases outside the gene matches: 10. CDR3 sequence: CASSPRGRTGVEKLFF. The CDR3 DNA is TGTGCCAGCAGCCCAAGGGGGAGGACAGGGGTTGAAAAACTGTTTTTT.

A remark on this clone: Other DNA sequences from this sample encode an identical CDR3 as well. J is TRBJ2-3 and V is TRBV6-5; D perhaps matches TRBD2 (5 bases). Per the germline V gene, CDR1 is MNHEY and CDR2 is SVGAGI. The CDR3 covers 14 residues. Trimming cost V 0 bases and J 5 bases, with 9 bases left between them. CDR3 protein: CASSYSRGRDTQYF. The CDR3 DNA is TGTGCCAGCAGTTACTCTCGCGGGCGAGATACGCAGTATTTT.